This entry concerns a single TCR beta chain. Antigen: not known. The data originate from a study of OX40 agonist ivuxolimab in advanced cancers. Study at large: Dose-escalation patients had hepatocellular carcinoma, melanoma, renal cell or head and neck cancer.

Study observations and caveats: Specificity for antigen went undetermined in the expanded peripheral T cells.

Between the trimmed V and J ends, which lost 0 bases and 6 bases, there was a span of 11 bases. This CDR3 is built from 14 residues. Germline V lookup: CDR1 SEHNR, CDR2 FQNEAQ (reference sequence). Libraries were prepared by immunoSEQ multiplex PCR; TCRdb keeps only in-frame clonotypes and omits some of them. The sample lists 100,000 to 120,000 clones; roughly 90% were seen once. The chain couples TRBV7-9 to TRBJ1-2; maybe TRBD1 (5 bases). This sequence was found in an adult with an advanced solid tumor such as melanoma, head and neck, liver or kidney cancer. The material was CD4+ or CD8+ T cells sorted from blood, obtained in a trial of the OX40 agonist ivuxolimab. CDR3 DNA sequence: TGTGCCAGCAGCTTAGCTAAGACAGAGCATGGCTACACCTTC. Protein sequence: CASSLAKTEHGYTF.